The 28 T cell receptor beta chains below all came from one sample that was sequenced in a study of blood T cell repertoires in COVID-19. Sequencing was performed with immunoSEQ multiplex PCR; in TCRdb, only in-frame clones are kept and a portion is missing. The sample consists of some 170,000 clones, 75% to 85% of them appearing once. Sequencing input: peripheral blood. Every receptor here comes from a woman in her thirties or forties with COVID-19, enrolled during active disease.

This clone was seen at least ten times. The CDR3 coding sequence is TGTGCCAGTAGTAAATCCGCATCGGGGATCAACTCACCCCTCCACTTT. Translated, it gives CASSKSASGINSPLHF. The rearrangement uses TRBV19 and TRBJ1-6; D uncertain. CDR1 is LNHDA, CDR2 SQIVND, per germline (reference sequence). The CDR3 runs 16 residues. The V end lost 4 bases, the J end lost 10 bases, and 20 bases lay between the germline ends.

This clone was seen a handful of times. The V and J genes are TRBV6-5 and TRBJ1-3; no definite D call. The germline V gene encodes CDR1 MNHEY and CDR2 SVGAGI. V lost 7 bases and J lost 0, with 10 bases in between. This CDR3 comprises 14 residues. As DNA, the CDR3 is TGTGCCAGCACCAACACCAACTCTGGAAACACCATATATTTT. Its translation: CASTNTNSGNTIYF.

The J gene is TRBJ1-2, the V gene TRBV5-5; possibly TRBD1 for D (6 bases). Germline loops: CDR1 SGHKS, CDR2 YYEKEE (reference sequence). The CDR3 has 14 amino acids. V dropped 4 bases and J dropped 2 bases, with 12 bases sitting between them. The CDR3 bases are TGTGCCAGCAGCCACGACAGGACAAACTATGGCTACACCTTC. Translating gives CASSHDRTNYGYTF.

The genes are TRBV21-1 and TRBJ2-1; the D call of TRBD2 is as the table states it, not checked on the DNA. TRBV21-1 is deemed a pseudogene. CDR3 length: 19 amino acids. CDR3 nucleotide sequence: TGTGCCAGCAGCAAAGCTGGCCCTAGCGGGAGGGCCCCGGTCAATGAGCAGTTCTTC. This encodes CASSKAGPSGRAPVNEQFF.

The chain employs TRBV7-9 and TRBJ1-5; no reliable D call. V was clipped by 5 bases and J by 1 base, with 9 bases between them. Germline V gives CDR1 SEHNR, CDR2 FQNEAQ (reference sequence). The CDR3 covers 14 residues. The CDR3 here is CASSVTASNQPQHF. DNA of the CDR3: TGTGCCAGCAGCGTTACAGCCAGCAATCAGCCCCAGCATTTT.

This CDR3 reads CASSSREEFEQFF. CDR3 coding DNA: TGTGCCAGCAGCTCACGGGAGGAGTTTGAGCAGTTCTTC. The chain joins TRBV7-4 to TRBJ2-1; 7 bases are shared with TRBD2. The ends lost 4 bases at V and 9 bases at J; junction bases unmatched: 6. Germline V CDR1 and CDR2: SGHVT, SQSDAQ. The CDR3 extends over 13 amino acids. Variable domain in full (rest from reference TRBV7-4 and TRBJ2-1): GAGVSQSPRYKVAKRGRDVALRCDSISGHVTLYWYRQTLGQGSEVLTYSQSDAQRDKSGRPSGRFSAERPERSVSTLKIQRTEQGDSAVYLCASSSREEFEQFFGPGTRLTVL.

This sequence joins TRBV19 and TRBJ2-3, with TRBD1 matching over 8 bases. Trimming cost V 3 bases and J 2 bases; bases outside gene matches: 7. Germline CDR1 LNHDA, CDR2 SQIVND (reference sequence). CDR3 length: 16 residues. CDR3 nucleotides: TGTGCCAGTAGTATTTCCGGGACAGGAGTCACAGATACGCAGTATTTT. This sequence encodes CASSISGTGVTDTQYF. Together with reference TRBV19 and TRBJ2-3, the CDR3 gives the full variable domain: DGGITQSPKYLFRKEGQNVTLSCEQNLNHDAMYWYRQDPGQGLRLIYYSQIVNDFQKGDIAEGYSVSREKKESFPLTVTSAQKNPTAFYLCASSISGTGVTDTQYFGPGTRLTVL.

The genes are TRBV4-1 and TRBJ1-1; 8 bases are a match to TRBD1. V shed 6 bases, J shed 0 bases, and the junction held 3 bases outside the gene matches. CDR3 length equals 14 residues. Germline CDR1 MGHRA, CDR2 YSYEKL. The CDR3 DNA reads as TGCGCCAGCAGGGAGGGACAGGTGAACACTGAAGCTTTCTTT. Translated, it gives CASREGQVNTEAFF.

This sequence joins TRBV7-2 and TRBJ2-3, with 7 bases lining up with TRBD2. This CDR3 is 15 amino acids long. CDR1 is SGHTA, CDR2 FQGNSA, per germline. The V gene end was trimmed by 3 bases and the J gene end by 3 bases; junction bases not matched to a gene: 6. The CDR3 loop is CASSFGGGPTDTQYF. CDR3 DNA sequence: TGTGCCAGCAGCTTCGGGGGAGGGCCGACAGATACGCAGTATTTT.

CDR3 DNA sequence: TGTGCCAGCAGCGTCCACCCAGAGACAGGGTCTAACTATGGCTACACCTTC. Amino acid sequence: CASSVHPETGSNYGYTF. V is TRBV9 and J is TRBJ1-2; 7 bases fit TRBD1. The CDR3 has 17 amino acids. The J segment lost 0 bases and the V segment lost 2 bases, leaving 10 bases of the junction unmatched. Germline CDR1 reads SGDLS; CDR2 reads YYNGEE. Full variable domain (missing parts from reference TRBV9 and TRBJ1-2): DSGVTQTPKHLITATGQRVTLRCSPRSGDLSVYWYQQSLDQGLQFLIQYYNGEERAKGNILERFSAQQFPDLHSELNLSSLELGDSALYFCASSVHPETGSNYGYTFGSGTRLTVV.

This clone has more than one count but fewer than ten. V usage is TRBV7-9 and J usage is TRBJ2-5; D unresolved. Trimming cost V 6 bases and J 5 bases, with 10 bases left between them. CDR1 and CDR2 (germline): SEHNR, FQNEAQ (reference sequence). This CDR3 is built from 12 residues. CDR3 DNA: TGTGCCAGCAGTACCGACTTCGAGACCCAGTACTTC. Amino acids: CASSTDFETQYF.

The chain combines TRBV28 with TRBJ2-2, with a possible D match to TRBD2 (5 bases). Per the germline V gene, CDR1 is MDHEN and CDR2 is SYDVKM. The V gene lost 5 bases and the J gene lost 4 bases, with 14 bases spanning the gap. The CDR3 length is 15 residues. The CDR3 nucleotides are TGTGCCAGCAGTGCCCCAGGACTGGGCACCGGGGAGCTGTTTTTT. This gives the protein CASSAPGLGTGELFF.

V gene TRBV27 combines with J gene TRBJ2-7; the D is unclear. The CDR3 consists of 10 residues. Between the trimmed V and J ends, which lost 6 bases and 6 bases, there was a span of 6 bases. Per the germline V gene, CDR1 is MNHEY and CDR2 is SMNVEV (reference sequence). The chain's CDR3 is CASSQSEQYV. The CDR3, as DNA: TGTGCCAGCAGCCAATCCGAGCAGTACGTC.

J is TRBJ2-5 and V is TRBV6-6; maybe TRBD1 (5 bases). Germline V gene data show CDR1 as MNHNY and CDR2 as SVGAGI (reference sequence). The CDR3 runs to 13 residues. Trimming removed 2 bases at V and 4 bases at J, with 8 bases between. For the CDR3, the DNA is TGTGCCAGCAGTTACGACAGTCGAGAGACCCAGTACTTC. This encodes CASSYDSRETQYF.

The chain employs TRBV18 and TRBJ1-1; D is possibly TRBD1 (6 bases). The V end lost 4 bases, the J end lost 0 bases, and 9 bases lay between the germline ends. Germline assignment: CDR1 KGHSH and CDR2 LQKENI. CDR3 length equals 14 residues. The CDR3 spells CASSLGQMNTEAFF. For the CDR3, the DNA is TGTGCCAGCTCACTGGGACAAATGAACACTGAAGCTTTCTTT.

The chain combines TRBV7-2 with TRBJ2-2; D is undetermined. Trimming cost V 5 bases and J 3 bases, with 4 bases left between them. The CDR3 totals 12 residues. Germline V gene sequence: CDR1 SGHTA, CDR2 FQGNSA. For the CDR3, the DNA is TGTGCCAGCAGCCCCGACACCGGGGAGCTGTTTTTT. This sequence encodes CASSPDTGELFF. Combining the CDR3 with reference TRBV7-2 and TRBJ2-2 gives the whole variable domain GAGVSQSPSNKVTEKGKDVELRCDPISGHTALYWYRQSLGQGLEFLIYFQGNSAPDKSGLPSDRFSAERTGGSVSTLTIQRTQQEDSAVYLCASSPDTGELFFGEGSRLTVL.

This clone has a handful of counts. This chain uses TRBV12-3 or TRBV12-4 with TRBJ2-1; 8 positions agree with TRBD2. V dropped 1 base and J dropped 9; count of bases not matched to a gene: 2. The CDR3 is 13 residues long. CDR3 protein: CASSLGLAGEQFF. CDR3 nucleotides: TGTGCCAGCAGTTTAGGGCTAGCGGGTGAGCAGTTCTTC.

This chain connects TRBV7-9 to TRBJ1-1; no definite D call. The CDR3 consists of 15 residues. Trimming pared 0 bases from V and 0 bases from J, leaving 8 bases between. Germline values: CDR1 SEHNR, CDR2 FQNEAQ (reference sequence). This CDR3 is CASSLAGGVNTEAFF. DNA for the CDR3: TGTGCCAGCAGCTTAGCCGGAGGCGTGAACACTGAAGCTTTCTTT.

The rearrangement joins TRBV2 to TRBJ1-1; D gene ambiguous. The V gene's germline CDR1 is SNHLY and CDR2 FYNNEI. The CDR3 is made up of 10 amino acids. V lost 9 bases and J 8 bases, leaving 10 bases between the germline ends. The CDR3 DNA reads TGTGCCAGACAGCTGGCAGAAGCTTTCTTT. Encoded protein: CARQLAEAFF.

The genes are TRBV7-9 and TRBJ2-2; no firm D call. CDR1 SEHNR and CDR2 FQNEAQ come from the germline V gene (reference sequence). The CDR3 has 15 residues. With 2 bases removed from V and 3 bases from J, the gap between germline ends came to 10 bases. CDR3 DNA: TGTGCCAGCAGCTTACAGGCTACAGACACCGGGGAGCTGTTTTTT. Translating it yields CASSLQATDTGELFF.

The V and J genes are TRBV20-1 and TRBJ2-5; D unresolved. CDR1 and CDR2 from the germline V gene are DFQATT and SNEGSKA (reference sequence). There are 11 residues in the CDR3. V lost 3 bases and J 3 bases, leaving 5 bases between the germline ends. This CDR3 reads CSASPEETQYF. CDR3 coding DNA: TGCAGTGCTAGCCCAGAAGAGACCCAGTACTTC.

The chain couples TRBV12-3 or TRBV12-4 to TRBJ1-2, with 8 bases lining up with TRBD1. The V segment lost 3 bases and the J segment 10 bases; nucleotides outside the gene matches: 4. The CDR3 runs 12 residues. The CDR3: CASSFGQGIYTF. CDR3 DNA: TGTGCCAGCAGTTTCGGACAGGGTATCTACACCTTC.

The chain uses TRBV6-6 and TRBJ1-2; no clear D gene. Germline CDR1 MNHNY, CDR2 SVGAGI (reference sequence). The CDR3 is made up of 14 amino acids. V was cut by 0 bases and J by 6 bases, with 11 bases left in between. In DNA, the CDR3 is TGTGCCAGCAGTTACTCGACGGGGATGAATGGCTACACCTTC. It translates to CASSYSTGMNGYTF.

The CDR3 loop reads CASSPAGTTQPNEQFF. Here the CDR3 DNA reads TGTGCCAGCAGCCCCGCCGGGACTACCCAGCCTAATGAGCAGTTCTTC. The V gene is TRBV9, the J gene TRBJ2-1, with 7 nucleotides matching TRBD2. The V gene end was trimmed by 4 bases and the J gene end by 7 bases; junction bases not matched to a gene: 14. The CDR3 loop spans 16 amino acids. CDR1 is SGDLS and CDR2 is YYNGEE in the germline V gene.

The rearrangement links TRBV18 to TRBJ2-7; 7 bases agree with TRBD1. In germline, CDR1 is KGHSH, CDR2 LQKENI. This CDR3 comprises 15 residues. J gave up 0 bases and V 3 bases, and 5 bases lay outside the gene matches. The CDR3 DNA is TGTGCCAGCTCACCGGGACAGCGGAGCTCCTACGAGCAGTACGTC. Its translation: CASSPGQRSSYEQYV.

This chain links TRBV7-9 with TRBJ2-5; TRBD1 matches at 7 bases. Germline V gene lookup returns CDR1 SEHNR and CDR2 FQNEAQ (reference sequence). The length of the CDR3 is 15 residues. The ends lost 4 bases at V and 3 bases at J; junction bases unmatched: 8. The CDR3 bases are TGTGCCAGCAGCTCCTTGCCCCAGGGGGAAGAGACCCAGTACTTC. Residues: CASSSLPQGEETQYF.

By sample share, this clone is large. The CDR3, as DNA: TGTGCCAGCAGTTATAGCGGGGGAAGGACCGGGGAGCTGTTTTTT. Its translation: CASSYSGGRTGELFF. J is TRBJ2-2 and V is TRBV6-2 or TRBV6-3, with TRBD2 identical over 9 bases. This CDR3 has 15 amino acids. V shed 3 bases and J 5 bases; nucleotides not matched to a gene: 4. Germline CDR1 is MNHEY and CDR2 is SVGEGT.

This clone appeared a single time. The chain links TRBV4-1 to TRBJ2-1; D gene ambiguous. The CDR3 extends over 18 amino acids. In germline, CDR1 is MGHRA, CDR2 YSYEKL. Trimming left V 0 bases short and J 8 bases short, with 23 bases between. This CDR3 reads CASSQDPNPEIPTDEQFF. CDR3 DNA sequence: TGCGCCAGCAGCCAAGATCCAAATCCTGAAATTCCTACAGATGAGCAGTTCTTC.